This TCR beta chain was sequenced in a study of blood T cell repertoires in COVID-19. For the study at large: Italy, Spain and the United States were the sources of the convalescent and acute COVID-19 samples.

Repertoires were generated with immunoSEQ multiplex PCR, while TCRdb's copy carries only in-frame clones and drops some. The table has more than 20,000 clones, roughly 89% seen once; the top ten hold just under 20%. Germline CDR1 is MNHEY and CDR2 is SVGEGT. This CDR3 is 16 amino acids long. V lost 3 bases and J lost 0, with 14 bases in between. Material for sequencing was peripheral blood. The TCR was taken from a human donor in a cohort sampled during active COVID-19. The J gene is TRBJ1-1, the V gene TRBV6-2 or TRBV6-3; D gene uncertain. The CDR3 loop is CASSYLQVTMNTEAFF. CDR3 DNA sequence: TGTGCCAGCAGTTATCTTCAGGTTACAATGAACACTGAAGCTTTCTTT.